Each of the 7 T cell receptor beta chains below was sequenced from the same sample in a study of shared clonotypes between healthy human individuals. The table came from immunoSEQ multiplex PCR; TCRdb's copy has only in-frame clones and leaves some out. The sample carries 2,500,000 or so clones, roughly nine tenths recorded once. Sequencing was carried out using naive CD4+ T cells sorted from blood. Subset given: CD45RA+ positively selected. The receptors come from a young man in good health.

This chain links TRBV7-9 with TRBJ1-3, with TRBD1 identical over 7 bases. The CDR3 loop spans 15 amino acids. The J segment lost 1 base and the V segment lost 6 bases, leaving 6 bases of the junction unmatched. Looked up from germline, CDR1 is SEHNR and CDR2 is FQNEAQ (reference sequence). CDR3 residues: CASRDLQGSGNTIYF. The CDR3 DNA reads as TGTGCCAGCAGGGACCTACAGGGGTCTGGAAACACCATATATTTT.

This sequence joins TRBV10-3 and TRBJ2-4; a weak D match, TRBD2 (6 bases). There are 12 residues in the CDR3. V was clipped by 7 bases and J by 5 bases, with 9 bases between them. Looked up from germline, CDR1 is ENHRY and CDR2 is SYGVKD. This CDR3 reads CAIMGGENIQYF. In DNA, the CDR3 is TGTGCCATCATGGGGGGAGAAAACATTCAGTACTTC.

The chain recombines TRBV5-6 with TRBJ1-1; 7 nucleotides agree with TRBD1. Losses at the gene ends were 1 base for V and 0 bases for J; bases not matched to a gene: 3. The V gene's germline CDR1 is SGHDT and CDR2 YYEEEE. The CDR3 loop spans 15 amino acids. The CDR3 DNA reads TGTGCCAGCAGCTTGAGGGGACAGCTGAACACTGAAGCTTTCTTT. Its translation: CASSLRGQLNTEAFF.

The rearrangement uses TRBV27 and TRBJ1-6; possibly TRBD1 for D (5 bases). Trimming took 2 bases from V and 8 from J, leaving 7 bases between them. In germline, CDR1 is MNHEY, CDR2 SMNVEV (reference sequence). CDR3 length equals 13 residues. As DNA, the CDR3 is TGTGCCAGCAGTTTAGGGGGGGATTCACCCCTCCACTTT. This encodes CASSLGGDSPLHF.

The chain recombines TRBV7-9 with TRBJ2-3; a weak D match, TRBD2 (5 bases). Trimming removed 2 bases at V and 1 base at J, with 13 bases between. This CDR3 region has 16 residues. Germline CDR1 and CDR2: SEHNR and FQNEAQ (reference sequence). The CDR3 reads CASSLLAWGGTDTQYF. CDR3 DNA sequence: TGTGCCAGCAGCTTATTGGCCTGGGGAGGCACAGATACGCAGTATTTT.

Notes on this clone: The same CDR3 is also encoded by other DNA sequences in this sample. The rearrangement uses TRBV6-1 and TRBJ2-7; 7 bases line up with TRBD1. The CDR3 totals 14 residues. V lost 4 bases to trimming and J lost 2 bases; unmatched junction nucleotides: 5. CDR1 and CDR2 from the germline V gene are MNHNS and SASEGT. CDR3 coding DNA: TGTGCCAGCAGTGCTAGACAGGGTACCTACGAGCAGTACTTC. The encoded protein is CASSARQGTYEQYF.

The rearrangement joins TRBV7-9 to TRBJ2-5; 9 nucleotides line up with TRBD2. V lost 6 bases to trimming and J lost 10 bases; unmatched junction nucleotides: 12. The germline CDR1 and CDR2 sequences are SEHNR and FQNEAQ (reference sequence). This CDR3 contains 14 residues. The CDR3 is CASRSGQAGGGQYF. The CDR3 nucleotides are TGTGCCAGCAGGTCCGGACAAGCGGGGGGCGGCCAGTACTTC.